These 17 T cell receptor beta chains were sequenced from one sample in a study of T cell responses to AZD1222 COVID-19 vaccine. TCRdb keeps only in-frame clones here, not all; method: immunoSEQ multiplex PCR. The sample carries under 170,000 clones, about nine tenths recorded once. The starting material was peripheral blood, obtained 28 days after the second AZD1222 dose. These receptors all stem from an adult who received the AZD1222 COVID-19 vaccine.

This clone was counted between two and nine times. The gene calls are TRBV5-5 and TRBJ1-1; D is perhaps TRBD1 (5 bases). Trimming removed 1 base from V and 1 base from J, with 14 bases in between. The germline V gene has CDR1 SGHKS and CDR2 YYEKEE (reference sequence). The CDR3 runs 16 residues. The CDR3 protein is CASSLRDPGWNTEAFF. CDR3 DNA: TGTGCCAGCAGCTTGCGGGACCCAGGATGGAACACTGAAGCTTTCTTT.

The chain has TRBV24-1 and TRBJ2-3, with 9 bases identical to TRBD1. J gave up 4 bases and V 2 bases, and 6 bases lay outside the gene matches. The germline CDR1 and CDR2 sequences are KGHDR and SFDVKD. The CDR3 runs to 16 residues. CDR3 bases: TGTGCCACCAGTGATTGGACAGGGGCGATTCCAGATACGCAGTATTTT. Amino acid sequence: CATSDWTGAIPDTQYF.

This clone came up once. The chain links TRBV30 to TRBJ2-1; D possibly corresponds to TRBD2 (6 bases). Trimming took 0 bases from V and 4 from J, leaving 10 bases between them. Germline loops: CDR1 GTSNPN, CDR2 SVGIG (reference sequence). The CDR3 contains 14 residues. Here the CDR3 DNA reads TGTGCCTGGAGTGTAGGCCTAGCGTACAATGAGCAGTTCTTC. Protein sequence: CAWSVGLAYNEQFF.

CDR3: CASSLKRSTDTQYF. CDR3 nucleotides: TGTGCCAGCAGTTTAAAGCGAAGCACAGATACGCAGTATTTT. V gene TRBV27 combines with J gene TRBJ2-3; no definite D call. CDR3 length equals 14 residues. Per the germline V gene, CDR1 is MNHEY and CDR2 is SMNVEV (reference sequence). Trimming stripped 2 bases from V and 0 bases from J, with 6 bases between.

The gene calls are TRBV27 and TRBJ2-7, with 11 positions matching TRBD2. V lost 6 bases and J lost 0; bases outside the gene matches: 4. From germline, CDR1 is MNHEY and CDR2 SMNVEV (reference sequence). There are 15 residues in the CDR3. This CDR3 reads CASRPSGRTSYEQYF. The CDR3 DNA sequence: TGTGCCAGCAGACCTAGCGGGAGGACCTCCTACGAGCAGTACTTC.

J is TRBJ1-2 and V is TRBV4-1; D remains unclear. The V gene lost 2 bases and the J gene lost 0 bases, with 16 bases spanning the gap. CDR1 is MGHRA and CDR2 is YSYEKL in the germline V gene. The CDR3 contains 17 residues. The CDR3 DNA reads as TGCGCCAGCAGCCAACTATTCGGGGTTCTTTCTAACTATGGCTACACCTTC. Protein sequence: CASSQLFGVLSNYGYTF.

The chain joins TRBV19 to TRBJ1-1; maybe TRBD1 (5 bases). V lost 7 bases and J lost 7, with 19 bases in between. CDR3 length: 14 residues. CDR1 LNHDA and CDR2 SQIVND come from the germline V gene (reference sequence). The CDR3 is CASMGWDFEDEAFF. Here the CDR3 DNA reads TGTGCCAGTATGGGATGGGACTTTGAGGATGAAGCTTTCTTT.

This chain joins TRBV5-1 and TRBJ1-1; tentatively, D is TRBD1 (5 bases). V lost 3 bases to trimming and J lost 1 base, with 13 bases between them. CDR1 and CDR2 (germline): SGHRS, YFSETQ. This CDR3 has 15 residues. The CDR3 is CASSYDPGKNTEAFF. The CDR3 coding sequence is TGCGCCAGCAGCTATGATCCAGGGAAGAACACTGAAGCTTTCTTT. Full variable domain (missing parts from reference TRBV5-1 and TRBJ1-1): KAGVTQTPRYLIKTRGQQVTLSCSPISGHRSVSWYQQTPGQGLQFLFEYFSETQRNKGNFPGRFSGRQFSNSRSEMNVSTLELGDSALYLCASSYDPGKNTEAFFGQGTRLTVV.

The chain combines TRBV19 with TRBJ2-5, with 11 nucleotides matching TRBD1. The V gene's germline CDR1 is LNHDA and CDR2 SQIVND (reference sequence). Losses at the gene ends were 5 bases for V and 2 bases for J; bases not matched to a gene: 7. This CDR3 has 16 amino acids. The CDR3 loop is CASSLGDRGEQETQYF. CDR3 nucleotides: TGTGCCAGTAGTCTGGGGGACAGGGGGGAGCAAGAGACCCAGTACTTC.

This clone was recorded many times. The V call is TRBV7-9, the J call TRBJ2-1; D call uncertain. Trimming took 0 bases from V and 8 from J, leaving 8 bases between them. The CDR3 loop spans 13 amino acids. Germline lookup yields CDR1 SEHNR and CDR2 FQNEAQ (reference sequence). The CDR3: CASSLASMDEQFF. CDR3 coding DNA: TGTGCCAGCAGCTTAGCTTCGATGGATGAGCAGTTCTTC.

The V call is TRBV19, the J call TRBJ1-4, with D possibly matching TRBD1 (6 bases). Germline CDR1 LNHDA, CDR2 SQIVND (reference sequence). CDR3 size: 15 residues. Trimming cost V 3 bases and J 3 bases, with 11 bases left between them. The CDR3 DNA is TGTGCCAGTAGTATCGGGGCAGGGGCTAATGAAAAACTGTTTTTT. This codes for CASSIGAGANEKLFF.

The genes are TRBV19 and TRBJ2-2, with D possibly being TRBD2 (6 bases). Germline-derived CDR1 and CDR2 are LNHDA and SQIVND (reference sequence). The germline V and J ends were trimmed by 7 bases and 1 base, with 13 bases remaining between them. This CDR3 spans 15 amino acids. The CDR3, as DNA: TGTGCCAGTATCAGTAGACTAGGGAACACCGGGGAGCTGTTTTTT. Translating gives CASISRLGNTGELFF.

The chain recombines TRBV19 with TRBJ1-2; no clear D gene. Germline V gene sequence: CDR1 LNHDA, CDR2 SQIVND (reference sequence). V was trimmed by 0 bases and J by 4 bases, leaving 12 bases between them. This CDR3 comprises 15 residues. The CDR3, as DNA: TGTGCCAGTAGTATAGATCGAGCAGGACCCTATGGCTACACCTTC. Its translation is CASSIDRAGPYGYTF.

The J gene is TRBJ1-4, the V gene TRBV15, with TRBD1 identical over 8 bases. CDR1 LNHNV and CDR2 YYDKDF come from the germline V gene (reference sequence). V shed 0 bases, J shed 4 bases, and the junction held 4 bases outside the gene matches. The CDR3 is 16 residues long. The CDR3 loop is CATSRDGTGFNEKLFF. The CDR3 coding sequence is TGTGCCACCAGCAGAGATGGGACAGGCTTTAATGAAAAACTGTTTTTT.

The count of this clone is one. The chain joins TRBV2 to TRBJ2-1, with D unresolved. CDR1 and CDR2 from the germline V gene are SNHLY and FYNNEI. This CDR3 contains 13 residues. Trimming left V 4 bases short and J 15 bases short, with 19 bases between. Written as DNA, the CDR3 is TGTGCCAGCAGTGTCTCTAACTACCCTAACGGGTTCTTC. It is translated as CASSVSNYPNGFF.

The chain couples TRBV19 to TRBJ1-2; 9 nucleotides agree with TRBD1. The CDR3 sequence is 14 residues long. The junction had 6 bases not matched to a gene; V was cut back by 7 bases and J by 3 bases. Germline values: CDR1 LNHDA, CDR2 SQIVND (reference sequence). For the CDR3, the DNA is TGTGCCAGTACCTTGGGACAGGGATACTATGGCTACACCTTC. Amino acid sequence: CASTLGQGYYGYTF.

The chain uses TRBV30 and TRBJ1-2; 10 nucleotides match TRBD1. V was pared by 6 bases and J by 8 bases, with 3 bases of the junction left unmatched. Germline CDR1 is GTSNPN and CDR2 is SVGIG (reference sequence). CDR3 size: 11 residues. In DNA, the CDR3 is TGTGCCTGCGGGACAGGGGTAGGCTACACCTTC. Translating gives CACGTGVGYTF.